The rows below give T cell receptor beta chains drawn from one sample of a study of cytomegalovirus exposure and HLA in healthy donors. Profiling relied on immunoSEQ multiplex PCR, and the TCRdb table lists in-frame clones only, not all of them. The profile shows 70,000 to 85,000 clones, approximately 57% of them singletons. The sequencing sample was made of PBMCs. The receptors come from a man aged 25-45 years in good health and CMV-seropositive. Each CDR3 is given with its conserved first and last residue. Each record gives: J gene, V gene, D gene, CDR3 protein. The D gene is left open where the match is weak.

j_call: TRBJ1-5; v_call: TRBV7-5; d_call: NA; cdr3_aa: CVRSLGGEGASNQPQHF
j_call: TRBJ1-6; v_call: TRBV9; d_call: NA; cdr3_aa: CASSVGKLGIKNSPLHF
j_call: TRBJ2-1; v_call: TRBV7-2; d_call: TRBD2; cdr3_aa: CASSLGGGSWDEQFF
j_call: TRBJ2-7; v_call: TRBV7-2; d_call: TRBD2; cdr3_aa: CASSRTSGSIHEQYF
j_call: NA; v_call: TRBV29-1; d_call: NA; cdr3_aa: CSVGAGRHEQYF
j_call: TRBJ1-3; v_call: TRBV28; d_call: NA; cdr3_aa: CASRSDSSRNTIYF
j_call: TRBJ2-1; v_call: TRBV9; d_call: TRBD2; cdr3_aa: CASSPRLAGDHNEQFF
j_call: TRBJ1-1; v_call: TRBV6-1; d_call: NA; cdr3_aa: CASSIQGGGNTEAFF
j_call: TRBJ1-4; v_call: TRBV4-2; d_call: TRBD1; cdr3_aa: CASRGGQGASTNEKLFF
j_call: TRBJ2-7; v_call: TRBV30; d_call: TRBD1; cdr3_aa: CAWNRDSPYEQYF
j_call: TRBJ2-7; v_call: TRBV5-1; d_call: NA; cdr3_aa: CASSLDGSYEQYF
j_call: TRBJ2-3; v_call: TRBV6-4; d_call: NA; cdr3_aa: CASSVASTDTQYF
j_call: TRBJ2-7; v_call: TRBV4-2; d_call: NA; cdr3_aa: CASSQVASGDEQYF
j_call: TRBJ2-7; v_call: TRBV6-1; d_call: TRBD1; cdr3_aa: CASSEQGTGLYEQYF
j_call: TRBJ2-5; v_call: TRBV9; d_call: TRBD2; cdr3_aa: CASSVTNGGGETQYF
j_call: TRBJ2-7; v_call: TRBV28; d_call: TRBD2; cdr3_aa: CASRDSGRAYEQYF
j_call: TRBJ2-3; v_call: TRBV5-1; d_call: NA; cdr3_aa: CASSFGASTDTQYF
j_call: NA; v_call: TRBV10-3; d_call: NA; cdr3_aa: CAISGEGEQYF
j_call: TRBJ1-6; v_call: TRBV6-5; d_call: TRBD1; cdr3_aa: CASRYGTDNSPLHF
j_call: TRBJ2-1; v_call: TRBV19; d_call: TRBD1; cdr3_aa: CASSPGQGGHEQFF
j_call: TRBJ1-2; v_call: TRBV6-1; d_call: TRBD1; cdr3_aa: CASSEGRGLAVGYTF
j_call: TRBJ2-1; v_call: TRBV7-2; d_call: TRBD2; cdr3_aa: CASSLGWEGYEQFF
j_call: TRBJ2-7; v_call: TRBV19; d_call: NA; cdr3_aa: CATQTDNSYEQYF
j_call: TRBJ2-7; v_call: TRBV21-1; d_call: NA; cdr3_aa: CASSKVQVGHQGSDEQYF
j_call: TRBJ2-1; v_call: TRBV5-1; d_call: TRBD2; cdr3_aa: CASSLVVWTSGTYSYNEQFF
j_call: TRBJ1-6; v_call: TRBV28; d_call: NA; cdr3_aa: CASSLTGNHSPLHF
j_call: TRBJ1-2; v_call: TRBV5-6; d_call: NA; cdr3_aa: CASRRRGGIGYGYTF
j_call: TRBJ1-5; v_call: TRBV19; d_call: NA; cdr3_aa: CASSTQAGGMSQPQHF
j_call: TRBJ2-2; v_call: TRBV5-1; d_call: TRBD1; cdr3_aa: CASSLRTGSTGELFF
j_call: TRBJ2-1; v_call: TRBV21-1; d_call: NA; cdr3_aa: CASSKAPGQTTNNEQFF
j_call: TRBJ1-5; v_call: TRBV28; d_call: TRBD1; cdr3_aa: CASRAGTGIQPQHF